The 25 T cell receptor beta chains given below trace back to one sample, sequenced in a study of beta chain features in type 1 diabetes. Expressed TCRB transcripts were sequenced because the entire RNA isolate underwent reverse transcription. Here immunoSEQ multiplex PCR was the method, and the copy in TCRdb shows in-frame clones only, minus some. Of roughly 310,000 clones listed, around 10% were seen once; the top ten hold roughly 0.014%. Sequencing used naive CD4+ T cells from blood. The receptors derive from a woman between 25 and 40 years old in good health.

The CDR3 DNA follows: TGCGCCAGCAAAACCCCGTCTCCCAGGACGAATGTGGGACTGGGGTCCTACAATGAGCAGTTCTTC. Protein: CASKTPSPRTNVGLGSYNEQFF. The V call is TRBV5-1, the J call TRBJ2-1; D possibly corresponds to TRBD2 (6 bases). V lost 6 bases and J lost 1, with 35 bases in between. Germline loops: CDR1 SGHRS, CDR2 YFSETQ. This CDR3 is 22 amino acids long.

V and J are TRBV6-6 and TRBJ2-1; 8 bases match TRBD2. Germline V lookup: CDR1 MNHNY, CDR2 SVGAGI (reference sequence). This CDR3 has 11 amino acids. V shed 5 bases, J shed 15 bases, and the junction held 6 bases outside the gene matches. CDR3 protein: CASSEPGLGFF. CDR3 nucleotide sequence: TGTGCCAGCAGTGAGCCGGGACTAGGGTTCTTC.

In DNA form, the CDR3 reads TGTGCCAGCAGCGTAGTTAGCGGGTTCAGTAATGAGCAGTTCTTC. Translation gives CASSVVSGFSNEQFF. J is TRBJ2-1 and V is TRBV9; 7 bases fit TRBD2. Germline V gene data show CDR1 as SGDLS and CDR2 as YYNGEE. The CDR3 has 15 residues. Trimming removed 0 bases from V and 7 bases from J; junction bases left unmatched: 7.

The V call is TRBV7-2, the J call TRBJ2-7, with TRBD2 identical over 7 bases. Germline V CDR1 and CDR2: SGHTA, FQGNSA. CDR3 length equals 13 residues. The trim removed 5 bases at V and 7 bases at J, leaving 8 bases unmatched. The CDR3 sequence is CASSTEWGGEQYF. DNA for the CDR3: TGTGCCAGCAGCACGGAGTGGGGAGGGGAGCAGTACTTC.

This clone has only a few counts. The genes are TRBV7-2 and TRBJ2-1; D perhaps matches TRBD2 (7 bases). Germline CDR1 reads SGHTA; CDR2 reads FQGNSA. This CDR3 spans 11 amino acids. V dropped 10 bases and J dropped 10 bases, with 14 bases sitting between them. CDR3 sequence reads: CANSRGGEQFF. The CDR3 DNA is TGTGCCAACTCGAGGGGGGGGGAGCAGTTCTTC.

This clone was seen only a few times. The chain carries TRBV6-4 and TRBJ2-5, with 9 bases aligning to TRBD2. This CDR3 is 14 amino acids long. The V segment lost 4 bases and the J segment 5 bases; nucleotides outside the gene matches: 5. Germline CDR1 MRHNA, CDR2 SNTAGT. Here the CDR3 reads CASSVLAGSETQYF. CDR3 nucleotide sequence: TGTGCCAGCAGTGTTCTAGCGGGAAGCGAGACCCAGTACTTC.

The chain has TRBV4-2 and TRBJ2-3; D may be TRBD2 (6 bases). CDR3 length: 14 amino acids. Germline V gene data show CDR1 as LGHNA and CDR2 as YNFKEQ. Trimming cost V 1 base and J 3 bases, with 8 bases left between them. Here the CDR3 reads CASSQVGRTDTQYF. The DNA for the CDR3 is TGTGCCAGCAGCCAAGTCGGGAGAACAGATACGCAGTATTTT.

V and J are TRBV15 and TRBJ2-7; 13 positions match TRBD2. The V gene's germline CDR1 is LNHNV and CDR2 YYDKDF (reference sequence). This CDR3 region has 16 residues. V trimming: 1 base; J trimming: 6 bases; junction bases outside the gene matches: 6. Here the CDR3 DNA reads TGTGCCACCAGCAGAGGGAGGACTAGCGGGAGCTTCGAGCAGTACTTC. Translation: CATSRGRTSGSFEQYF.

There are a few counts of this clone. This chain connects TRBV7-2 to TRBJ2-3; unclear D gene. The CDR3 contains 16 residues. From germline, CDR1 is SGHTA and CDR2 FQGNSA. V lost 1 base and J lost 2, with 13 bases in between. The CDR3 sequence: CASSLGLVGFTDTQYF. The CDR3, as DNA: TGTGCCAGCAGCTTAGGGCTAGTCGGTTTCACAGATACGCAGTATTTT. Using reference TRBV7-2 and TRBJ2-3 for the parts outside the CDR3, the full variable domain is GAGVSQSPSNKVTEKGKDVELRCDPISGHTALYWYRQSLGQGLEFLIYFQGNSAPDKSGLPSDRFSAERTGGSVSTLTIQRTQQEDSAVYLCASSLGLVGFTDTQYFGPGTRLTVL.

The chain carries TRBV4-2 and TRBJ2-2, with 7 nucleotides matching TRBD2. This CDR3 is 18 amino acids long. V trimming: 0 bases; J trimming: 3 bases; junction bases outside the gene matches: 10. Germline V gene data show CDR1 as LGHNA and CDR2 as YNFKEQ. CDR3 sequence reads: CASSQDVSGRRDTGELFF. CDR3 coding DNA: TGTGCCAGCAGCCAAGACGTATCCGGGAGGCGGGACACCGGGGAGCTGTTTTTT.

In its sample, this clone was seen a few times. The V call is TRBV5-4, the J call TRBJ1-2, with D perhaps TRBD1 (5 bases). V lost 0 bases and J lost 3, with 12 bases in between. CDR3 length equals 15 residues. The germline V gene encodes CDR1 SGHNT and CDR2 YYREEE (reference sequence). CDR3 sequence: CASSLVQGGDYGYTF. The DNA of the CDR3 is TGTGCCAGCAGCTTGGTCCAGGGTGGTGACTATGGCTACACCTTC.

This clone turned up a few times. This rearrangement joins TRBV6-5 to TRBJ2-5, with TRBD2 identical over 9 bases. Germline-derived CDR1 and CDR2 are MNHEY and SVGAGI. The CDR3 sequence is 15 residues long. V lost 4 bases to trimming and J lost 3 bases; unmatched junction nucleotides: 6. As DNA, the CDR3 is TGTGCCAGCAGTTTAGCGGGAGCGACTAAAGAGACCCAGTACTTC. This gives the protein CASSLAGATKETQYF.

The V and J genes are TRBV28 and TRBJ2-2; unclear D gene. The CDR3 is made up of 13 amino acids. Trimming took off 7 bases at V and 4 bases at J, with 10 bases between the two ends. The germline V gene has CDR1 MDHEN and CDR2 SYDVKM. The CDR3 here is CASTKWSTGELFF. The CDR3 bases are TGTGCCAGCACCAAGTGGAGCACCGGGGAGCTGTTTTTT.

The chain has TRBV5-1 and TRBJ2-7; perhaps TRBD1 as D (5 bases). V lost 2 bases and J lost 6, with 9 bases in between. This CDR3 region has 12 residues. Looked up from germline, CDR1 is SGHRS and CDR2 is YFSETQ. CDR3 sequence: CASSFRVREQYF. Here the CDR3 DNA reads TGCGCCAGCAGCTTCAGGGTTCGCGAGCAGTACTTC.

The J gene is TRBJ2-6, the V gene TRBV6-5; D is uncertain. The V end was cut by 0 bases, the J end by 0 bases, with 6 bases between. The CDR3 loop spans 16 amino acids. The germline V gene encodes CDR1 MNHEY and CDR2 SVGAGI. CDR3 sequence (DNA): TGTGCCAGCAGTTACTCCCGGAGCTCTGGGGCCAACGTCCTGACTTTC. The encoded protein is CASSYSRSSGANVLTF.

There are a few counts of this clone. V and J are TRBV4-3 and TRBJ2-7, with TRBD2 matching 7 bases. Germline CDR1 is LGHNA and CDR2 is YSLEER. This CDR3 is built from 16 residues. V dropped 4 bases and J dropped 1; count of bases not matched to a gene: 10. The CDR3 spells CASSRASGDLSYEQYF. CDR3 coding DNA: TGCGCCAGCAGCCGAGCTAGCGGTGACCTATCCTACGAGCAGTACTTC.

This clone has just a few counts. In nucleotides, the CDR3 is TGTGCCAGCAGCTTAGGACTAGCGGGAACCTCTAGCACAGATACGCAGTATTTT. Residues: CASSLGLAGTSSTDTQYF. This rearrangement joins TRBV5-4 to TRBJ2-3; 12 nucleotides align to TRBD2. From germline, CDR1 is SGHNT and CDR2 YYREEE (reference sequence). The J segment lost 0 bases and the V segment lost 2 bases, leaving 7 bases of the junction unmatched. This CDR3 has 18 residues.

The genes are TRBV18 and TRBJ2-5; 7 nucleotides line up with TRBD1. This CDR3 has 15 amino acids. Germline-derived CDR1 and CDR2 are KGHSH and LQKENI. Unmatched junction bases numbered 1, after V lost 0 bases and J lost 0 bases. The DNA of the CDR3 is TGTGCCAGCTCACCACCGACAGGGAACCAAGAGACCCAGTACTTC. Its protein is CASSPPTGNQETQYF. Variable domain in full (rest from reference TRBV18 and TRBJ2-5): NAGVMQNPRHLVRRRGQEARLRCSPMKGHSHVYWYRQLPEEGLKFMVYLQKENIIDESGMPKERFSAEFPKEGPSILRIQQVVRGDSAAYFCASSPPTGNQETQYFGPGTRLLVL.

This clone has only a few counts. The chain joins TRBV7-9 to TRBJ2-7; 7 nucleotides align to TRBD2. The germline CDR1 and CDR2 sequences are SEHNR and FQNEAQ (reference sequence). V gave up 5 bases and J gave up 4 bases; unmatched junction bases: 8. This CDR3 spans 14 amino acids. For the CDR3, the DNA is TGTGCCAGCAGCAGTCTAGCGGAATGGTACGAGCAGTACTTC. Amino acids: CASSSLAEWYEQYF.

The CDR3: CASSLDGRVNYGYTF. The CDR3 nucleotides are TGTGCCAGCAGCCTCGACGGCAGGGTTAACTATGGCTACACCTTC. This chain uses TRBV7-2 with TRBJ1-2; perhaps TRBD1 as D (5 bases). In germline, CDR1 is SGHTA, CDR2 FQGNSA. The CDR3 loop spans 15 amino acids. Trimming cost V 5 bases and J 1 base, with 14 bases left between them.

The chain uses TRBV5-1 and TRBJ1-1; D possibly corresponds to TRBD1 (6 bases). The CDR3 covers 16 residues. V lost 1 base and J lost 0, with 13 bases in between. CDR1 and CDR2 from the germline V gene are SGHRS and YFSETQ. The CDR3 here is CASSLSLDRLNTEAFF. CDR3 coding DNA: TGCGCCAGCAGCTTGAGTTTAGACAGGTTGAACACTGAAGCTTTCTTT.

This clone has just a few counts. J is TRBJ1-2 and V is TRBV19, with D uncertain. V lost 4 bases, J lost 5 bases, and 14 bases lay in between. This CDR3 spans 14 amino acids. CDR1 and CDR2 from the germline V gene are LNHDA and SQIVND (reference sequence). CDR3 loop: CASSTPEGRYGYTF. CDR3 bases: TGTGCCAGTAGTACCCCCGAGGGTCGATATGGCTACACCTTC.

The rearrangement links TRBV7-8 to TRBJ2-7; D perhaps matches TRBD1 (7 bases). CDR1 and CDR2 from the germline V gene are SGHVS and FQNEAQ. The CDR3 extends over 14 amino acids. V was cut by 4 bases and J by 6 bases, with 16 bases left in between. The CDR3 reads CASSSFGTAGEQYF. The CDR3 region has the DNA TGTGCCAGCAGCTCCTTCGGGACAGCGGGCGAGCAGTACTTC.

The chain combines TRBV30 with TRBJ2-3; 8 bases fit TRBD2. The CDR3 sequence is 15 residues long. Germline V gene data show CDR1 as GTSNPN and CDR2 as SVGIG (reference sequence). Unmatched junction bases numbered 8, after V lost 4 bases and J lost 2 bases. The CDR3 DNA is TGTGCCTGGACCGGGACTAGGGGCATCACAGATACGCAGTATTTT. Protein product: CAWTGTRGITDTQYF.

This clone has more than one count but fewer than ten. J is TRBJ2-1 and V is TRBV7-9; a weak D match, TRBD1 (5 bases). With 5 bases removed from V and 0 bases from J, the gap between germline ends came to 14 bases. The CDR3 contains 16 residues. Germline V lookup: CDR1 SEHNR, CDR2 FQNEAQ (reference sequence). The CDR3 DNA reads TGTGCCAGCAGCCCCCGACAGCTGAGCTCCTACAATGAGCAGTTCTTC. This encodes CASSPRQLSSYNEQFF.